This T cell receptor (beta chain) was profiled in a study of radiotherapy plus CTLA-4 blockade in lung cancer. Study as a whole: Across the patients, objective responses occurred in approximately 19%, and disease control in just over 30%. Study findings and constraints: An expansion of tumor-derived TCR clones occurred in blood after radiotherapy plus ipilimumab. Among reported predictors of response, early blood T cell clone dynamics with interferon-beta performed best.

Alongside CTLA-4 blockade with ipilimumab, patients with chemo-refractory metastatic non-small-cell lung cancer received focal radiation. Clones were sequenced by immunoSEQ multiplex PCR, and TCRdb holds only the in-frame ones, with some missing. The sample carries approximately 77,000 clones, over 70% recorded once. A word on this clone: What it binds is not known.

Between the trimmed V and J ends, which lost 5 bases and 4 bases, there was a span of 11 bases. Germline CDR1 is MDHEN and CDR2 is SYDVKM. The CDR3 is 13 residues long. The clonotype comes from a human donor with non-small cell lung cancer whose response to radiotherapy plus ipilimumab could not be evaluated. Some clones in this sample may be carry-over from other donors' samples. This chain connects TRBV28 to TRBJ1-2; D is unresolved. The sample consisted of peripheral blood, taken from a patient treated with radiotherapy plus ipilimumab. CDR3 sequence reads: CASSPTGLYGYTF. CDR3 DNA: TGTGCCAGCAGTCCCACTGGGCTCTATGGCTACACCTTC.